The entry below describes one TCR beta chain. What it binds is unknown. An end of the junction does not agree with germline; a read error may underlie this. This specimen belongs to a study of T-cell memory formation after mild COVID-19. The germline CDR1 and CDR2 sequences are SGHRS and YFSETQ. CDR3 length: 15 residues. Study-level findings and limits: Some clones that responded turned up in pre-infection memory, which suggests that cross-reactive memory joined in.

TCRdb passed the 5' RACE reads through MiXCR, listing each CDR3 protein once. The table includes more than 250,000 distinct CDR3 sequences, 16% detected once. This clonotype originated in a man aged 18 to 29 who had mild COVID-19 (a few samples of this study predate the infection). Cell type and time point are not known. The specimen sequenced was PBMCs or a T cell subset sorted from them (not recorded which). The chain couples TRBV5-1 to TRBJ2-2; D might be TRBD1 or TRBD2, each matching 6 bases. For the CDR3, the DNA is TGCGCCAGCAGCCGAGGGGGGCCAGGGACCGGGGAGCCGTTTTTT. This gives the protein CASSRGGPGTGEPFF.